This is a list of T cell receptor beta chains from one sample in a study of radiotherapy plus CTLA-4 blockade in lung cancer. The assay was immunoSEQ multiplex PCR, and TCRdb's table has in-frame clones only and misses some. The top ten hold about 0.79% of the sample, which has about 76,000 clones, approximately 80% seen once. The sequencing used peripheral blood, collected from a patient treated with radiotherapy plus ipilimumab. The receptor source for this set is a human donor with non-small cell lung cancer who had stable disease on radiotherapy plus ipilimumab. Both conserved end residues are part of each CDR3. D genes are given only for firm matches. The listing skips clone size in some rows; elsewhere it reads once, few, many or a size class.

length	D	size	V	J	DNA	CDR3
14	-	-	TRBV19	TRBJ1-2	TGTGCCAGTGGCTCGGGACGGACTAACTATGGCTACACCTTC	CASGSGRTNYGYTF
12	-	-	TRBV10-2	TRBJ1-2	TGCGCCAGCAGTCCGGACAGCTATGGCTACACCTTC	CASSPDSYGYTF
16	-	-	TRBV19	TRBJ2-2	TGTGCCAGTACCCCCCTCCTCCGGGACTTTACCGGGGAGCTGTTTTTT	CASTPLLRDFTGELFF
13	TRBD1	-	TRBV5-1	TRBJ1-1	TGCGCCAGCAGCCGAGGACAGGTGACTGAAGCTTTCTTT	CASSRGQVTEAFF
18	-	-	TRBV6-1	TRBJ2-3	TGTGCCAGCAGTGAACAATCGGGACTCTTTCCTAGCACAGATACGCAGTATTTT	CASSEQSGLFPSTDTQYF
15	TRBD1	-	TRBV16	TRBJ2-1	TGTGCCAGCAGCCAACCAACGAAGGGGGCTATTGAGCAGTTCTTC	CASSQPTKGAIEQFF
14	TRBD1	-	TRBV19	TRBJ2-5	TGTGCCAGTAGTCAAACAGGGGGATGGGAGACCCAGTACTTC	CASSQTGGWETQYF
16	TRBD1	once	TRBV4-1	TRBJ2-3	TGCGCCAGCAGCCATCCTCCCGACAGGGGCACAGATACGCAGTATTTT	CASSHPPDRGTDTQYF
15	TRBD2	-	TRBV9	TRBJ2-7	TGTGCCAGCAGCGTAGCCGGGAGGTCCAATTCCGAGCAGTACTTC	CASSVAGRSNSEQYF
15	-	few	TRBV5-1	TRBJ2-7	TGCGCCAGCAGCCCCTCTCAAGGGGGGGCCTACGAGCAGTACTTC	CASSPSQGGAYEQYF
15	-	-	TRBV7-2	TRBJ2-1	TGTGCCAGCAGCTTAGCGTATGGCGCTTACAATGAGCAGTTCTTC	CASSLAYGAYNEQFF
15	-	-	TRBV5-6	TRBJ1-1	TGTGCCAGCAGCGCCATTGGGACACTGAACACTGAAGCTTTCTTT	CASSAIGTLNTEAFF
14	-	-	TRBV6-1	TRBJ2-1	TGTGCCAGCAGCCTCCCTACAGGGTACAATGAGCAGTTCTTC	CASSLPTGYNEQFF
15	TRBD1	-	TRBV4-1	TRBJ1-2	TGCGCCAGCAGCCAACCGACAGGGGGCGTCTATGGCTACACCTTC	CASSQPTGGVYGYTF
15	-	-	TRBV28	TRBJ1-4	TGTGCCAGCAGAATGACAGGACCCCGGGTTGAAAAACTGTTTTTT	CASRMTGPRVEKLFF
12	-	-	TRBV27	TRBJ1-5	TGTGCCAGCAGTTCAGGGTACGGGCCCCAGCATTTT	CASSSGYGPQHF
13	TRBD1	-	TRBV11-2	TRBJ2-5	TGTGCCAGCAGCAGGGACAGGGCAGAGACCCAGTACTTC	CASSRDRAETQYF
15	-	few	TRBV28	TRBJ2-7	TGTGCCAGCACCCCGGCGGGCAGGGGCGGCTACGAGCAGTACTTC	CASTPAGRGGYEQYF
16	-	-	TRBV4-2	TRBJ2-7	TGTGCCAGCAGCCAAGTGGTAGCGGAACAGGGGTACGAGCAGTACTTC	CASSQVVAEQGYEQYF
14	-	-	TRBV5-1	TRBJ1-4	TGCGCCAGCAGCTTGGAATACGGCCGTGAAAAACTGTTTTTT	CASSLEYGREKLFF
15	-	-	TRBV9	TRBJ2-5	TGTGCCAGCAGCGTCCTGGCCACACCCCAAGAGACCCAGTACTTC	CASSVLATPQETQYF
14	-	-	TRBV19	TRBJ1-4	TGTGCCAGCGTAGATCGGGGAAGGAGCGAAAAACTGTTTTTT	CASVDRGRSEKLFF
14	-	-	TRBV5-4	TRBJ1-1	TGTGCCAGCAGCCCGGGGGGGGGAGACACTGAAGCTTTCTTT	CASSPGGGDTEAFF
15	-	-	TRBV5-1	TRBJ2-2	TGCGCCAGCAGCTTGGCGGAGCTGAACACCGGGGAGCTGTTTTTT	CASSLAELNTGELFF
15	TRBD2	-	TRBV11-2	TRBJ2-7	TGTGCCAGCAGCTTGGGGACTAGCCCTCCCTACGAGCAGTACTTC	CASSLGTSPPYEQYF
17	-	-	TRBV2	TRBJ1-5	TGTGCCAGCAGGATGGGTGGGGGAGATAGGAGCAATCAGCCCCAGCATTTT	CASRMGGGDRSNQPQHF
16	-	-	TRBV7-9	TRBJ2-7	TGTGCCAGCAGCCCAGAAGGGGCAGGGAGATCCTACGAGCAGTACTTC	CASSPEGAGRSYEQYF
15	TRBD1	-	TRBV28	TRBJ1-5	TGTGCCAGCAGTTTACCCCCCCAGGGGGGGGGCCCCCAGCATTTT	CASSLPPQGGGPQHF
13	-	-	TRBV5-4	TRBJ1-2	TGTGCCAGCAGCTTGCCCGGGGCGCGGGGCTACACCTTC	CASSLPGARGYTF
13	-	-	TRBV7-8	TRBJ1-1	TGTGCCAGCAGCAAACAGGGTATCACTGAAGCTTTCTTT	CASSKQGITEAFF
16	TRBD1	-	TRBV13	TRBJ2-3	TGTGCCAGCAGCGCACCGGGACAGGGGACGGCAGATACGCAGTATTTT	CASSAPGQGTADTQYF
14	-	once	TRBV5-4	TRBJ1-1	TGTGCCAGCAGTCCGGAGGCAGGGAGCCCTGAAGCTTTCTTT	CASSPEAGSPEAFF
14	-	-	TRBV9	TRBJ2-1	TGTGCCAGCAGCGTCGCGCGAGCAGGCAATGAGCAGTTCTTC	CASSVARAGNEQFF
13	-	-	TRBV28	TRBJ2-4	TGTGCCAGCAGCATGTCGGGAAGGGGGATTCAGTACTTC	CASSMSGRGIQYF
14	-	few	TRBV6-5	TRBJ2-1	TGTGCCAGCAGGGCGTACGGACAGAACAATGAGCAGTTCTTC	CASRAYGQNNEQFF
16	-	-	TRBV7-9	TRBJ2-3	TGTGCCAGCAGCTTGGTCAGGACTTGGAGCACAGATACGCAGTATTTT	CASSLVRTWSTDTQYF
15	-	-	TRBV6-6	TRBJ2-5	TGTGCCAGCAGTTCCAGAGGATTCCCCCAAGAGACCCAGTACTTC	CASSSRGFPQETQYF
15	TRBD1	-	TRBV19	TRBJ1-5	TGTGCCAGTAGTCAGACAGGGGCCTACAATCAGCCCCAGCATTTT	CASSQTGAYNQPQHF
11	-	once	TRBV7-9	TRBJ1-1	TGTGCCAGCAGCGTGACAGGTGAGGCTTTCTTT	CASSVTGEAFF
15	-	-	TRBV14	TRBJ1-2	TGTGCCAGCAGCCCGGGACCCCGTTTGGCGTATGGCTACACCTTC	CASSPGPRLAYGYTF
12	-	-	TRBV9	TRBJ2-1	TGTGCCAGCAGCGTAGACGGGTGGGAGCAGTTCTTC	CASSVDGWEQFF
15	-	-	TRBV9	TRBJ2-2	TGTGCCAGCAGCGTCAGGGGCCCAAACACCGGGGAGCTGTTTTTT	CASSVRGPNTGELFF
19	TRBD1	-	TRBV5-6	TRBJ1-6	TGTGCCAGCAGCTTGGGACAGGGATATTCCCACTCCTATAATTCACCCCTCCACTTT	CASSLGQGYSHSYNSPLHF
14	TRBD1	-	TRBV2	TRBJ2-2	TGTGCCAGCAGCCGCGACAGGGGCACCGGGGAGCTGTTTTTT	CASSRDRGTGELFF
15	-	-	TRBV7-6	TRBJ1-1	TGTGCCAGCAGCTTAGCGCGGGCAAGAAACACTGAAGCTTTCTTT	CASSLARARNTEAFF
19	-	-	TRBV5-1	TRBJ2-1	TGCGCCAGCAGCTCCTTCCGGACGGCCGGGACTGACGTTAAGGATGAGCAGTTCTTC	CASSSFRTAGTDVKDEQFF